Listed below are T cell receptor beta chains from one sample, sequenced in a study of technical replicates of blood from four donors. Assay used: immunoSEQ multiplex PCR; TCRdb lists only in-frame clones, some missing. The data show some 74,000 clones, under 98% seen once. The sequenced sample consisted of T cells isolated from PBMCs. These receptors were obtained from a human donor in good health. Each CDR3 is given with its conserved first and last residue. A D gene is named only where the DNA matches it firmly. Rows give clone size only sometimes, using once, few, many, or a class for an expanded clone.

clone_size j_call cdr3_length v_call d_call cdr3_aa cdr3_nt
- TRBJ2-3 17 TRBV5-1 TRBD2 CASSLVTGTTSTDTQYF TGCGCCAGCAGCTTGGTAACCGGGACTACTAGCACAGATACGCAGTATTTT
- TRBJ2-5 15 TRBV6-1 TRBD1 CASAGTGGIGETQYF TGTGCCAGCGCGGGCACAGGGGGCATAGGAGAGACCCAGTACTTC
- TRBJ1-1 13 TRBV29-1 - CSVEDHLNTEAFF TGCAGCGTTGAAGATCACTTGAACACTGAAGCTTTCTTT
- TRBJ2-7 14 TRBV6-1 - CASSHRGGSYEQYF TGTGCCAGCAGCCACAGGGGAGGATCCTACGAGCAGTACTTC
once TRBJ2-5 18 TRBV6-1 TRBD1 CASSEFVRTGGLGETQYF TGTGCCAGCAGTGAATTCGTAAGGACAGGGGGCTTAGGGGAGACCCAGTACTTC
- TRBJ2-5 15 TRBV5-6 - CASSTWTGLQETQYF TGTGCCAGCAGCACCTGGACAGGACTACAAGAGACCCAGTACTTC
- TRBJ2-1 16 TRBV4-1 TRBD2 CASSLAILAAYNEQFF TGCGCCAGCAGCCTAGCTATACTAGCGGCCTACAATGAGCAGTTCTTC
- TRBJ2-3 13 TRBV5-1 - CASSLLPGDTQYF TGCGCCAGCAGCTTACTCCCCGGAGATACGCAGTATTTT
- TRBJ1-4 16 TRBV4-1 - CASSQGSRGNPEKLFF TGCGCCAGCAGCCAAGGCTCGCGGGGGAATCCTGAAAAACTGTTTTTT
- TRBJ2-7 12 TRBV15 - CATSSSRSEQYF TGTGCCACCAGCTCCTCTAGGTCCGAGCAGTACTTC
- TRBJ2-1 15 TRBV9 TRBD2 CASSAGTSAYNEQFF TGTGCCAGCAGCGCCGGGACTAGCGCCTACAATGAGCAGTTCTTC
- TRBJ2-3 16 TRBV9 TRBD2 CASSVTGLADTDTQYF TGTGCCAGCAGCGTGACAGGACTAGCGGACACAGATACGCAGTATTTT
- TRBJ2-1 15 TRBV5-1 TRBD2 CASSLGGLAYNEQFF TGCGCCAGCAGCTTGGGGGGACTAGCCTACAATGAGCAGTTCTTC
- TRBJ2-1 17 TRBV7-2 TRBD2 CASSLSSGDGRYNEQFF TGTGCCAGCAGCTTGTCTAGCGGGGATGGGCGGTACAATGAGCAGTTCTTC
- TRBJ1-2 15 TRBV19 - CASSMKQGEGYGYTF TGTGCCAGTAGTATGAAACAGGGTGAGGGCTATGGCTACACCTTC
- TRBJ2-2 15 TRBV6-1 - CASSERRGTTGELFF TGTGCCAGCAGTGAAAGGAGGGGCACAACCGGGGAGCTGTTTTTT
- TRBJ2-7 15 TRBV4-3 - CASSQDWTAAYEQYF TGCGCCAGCAGCCAAGATTGGACAGCAGCCTACGAGCAGTACTTC
- TRBJ1-1 13 TRBV7-3 - CASSFQGGTEAFF TGTGCCAGCAGCTTCCAAGGGGGAACTGAAGCTTTCTTT
- TRBJ1-4 16 TRBV6-5 TRBD1 CASSYGVGQGFEKLFF TGTGCCAGCAGTTACGGGGTGGGACAGGGATTTGAAAAACTGTTTTTT
- TRBJ1-2 13 TRBV29-1 TRBD1 CSVLGQGTYGYTF TGCAGCGTTCTGGGACAGGGGACTTATGGCTACACCTTC
- TRBJ2-1 15 TRBV6-5 - CATRSRSASYNEQFF TGTGCCACCCGTTCAAGGAGCGCGAGTTACAATGAGCAGTTCTTC
- TRBJ2-5 15 TRBV18 - CASSPFAGGEETQYF TGTGCCAGCTCACCGTTTGCGGGTGGCGAGGAGACCCAGTACTTC
- TRBJ2-5 13 TRBV27 - CASSFGGEATQYF TGTGCCAGCAGTTTTGGCGGGGAAGCGACCCAGTACTTC
- TRBJ2-7 13 TRBV7-3 - CASSFSGGYEQYF TGTGCCAGCAGCTTTTCAGGGGGGTACGAGCAGTACTTC
- TRBJ2-1 15 TRBV4-1 - CASSQGGPAYHEQFF TGCGCCAGCAGCCAAGGAGGTCCAGCATACCATGAGCAGTTCTTC
- TRBJ2-7 15 TRBV5-4 TRBD1 CASSLNRGSSYEQYF TGTGCCAGCAGCTTGAACAGGGGGTCCTCCTACGAGCAGTACTTC
- TRBJ2-1 15 TRBV4-2 TRBD2 CASSLGLEGYNEQFF TGTGCCAGCAGCCTGGGACTAGAGGGGTACAATGAGCAGTTCTTC
- TRBJ2-2 15 TRBV2 - CASIAGTLNTGELFF TGTGCCAGCATTGCCGGGACACTAAACACCGGGGAGCTGTTTTTT
- TRBJ2-1 14 TRBV7-6 - CASSLGASKNEQFF TGTGCCAGCAGCTTAGGGGCCTCCAAGAATGAGCAGTTCTTC
- TRBJ2-1 14 TRBV28 - CASSFSRTVHEQFF TGTGCCAGCAGTTTTTCCCGGACAGTGCATGAGCAGTTCTTC
- TRBJ2-3 16 TRBV7-2 - CASSLHSGEGTDTQYF TGTGCCAGCAGCTTACATTCAGGGGAGGGTACAGATACGCAGTATTTT
- TRBJ1-2 15 TRBV5-4 - CASSLGDLPLYGYTF TGTGCCAGCAGCTTGGGGGACTTACCTTTGTATGGCTACACCTTC
- TRBJ1-2 11 TRBV29-1 - CSVTGPWGYTF TGCAGCGTCACAGGGCCCTGGGGCTACACCTTC
- TRBJ2-3 15 TRBV27 TRBD1 CASSLWDRAGDTQYF TGTGCCAGCAGTTTATGGGACAGGGCCGGGGATACGCAGTATTTT
once TRBJ1-1 13 TRBV19 - CASEDFQNTEAFF TGTGCCAGCGAGGACTTCCAGAACACTGAAGCTTTCTTT
- TRBJ2-1 13 TRBV23-1 - CASSQTPASEQFF TGCGCCAGCAGTCAAACCCCTGCGAGTGAGCAGTTCTTC
- TRBJ1-3 11 TRBV28 TRBD1 CASSGQGEVYF TGTGCCAGCAGTGGACAGGGAGAAGTATATTTT
- TRBJ1-1 11 TRBV29-1 - CSVRGNTEAFF TGCAGCGTCAGGGGGAACACTGAAGCTTTCTTT
- TRBJ2-5 16 TRBV7-3 TRBD2 CASSLGLAGGYETQYF TGTGCCAGCAGCCTGGGACTAGCGGGAGGGTATGAGACCCAGTACTTC
- TRBJ2-1 16 TRBV30 - CAWSVPGGATYNEQFF TGTGCCTGGAGTGTACCCGGCGGGGCCACCTACAATGAGCAGTTCTTC
- TRBJ1-1 13 TRBV4-3 - CASSRQVFTEAFF TGCGCCAGCAGCCGACAGGTCTTCACTGAAGCTTTCTTT